What follows describes a single T cell receptor beta chain. Its antigen is not identified. Compared with germline, one end of the junction differs, possibly owing to a read error. This entry comes from a study of tumor-infiltrating lymphocytes in primary liver carcinoma. Whole-study context: Tumor lesions were T1-T3 N0M0 and spanned roughly 4 to 10 cm.

From germline, CDR1 is SSHAT and CDR2 FNYEAQ (reference sequence). The CDR3 is 15 residues long. Starting material of 400 to 600 ng total RNA yielded TCR beta cDNA via a constant-region primer. Generation of the TCR beta libraries relied on three nested multiplex PCR rounds using slightly modified ARM-PCR. The opening two PCR rounds, nine to eleven cycles each, paired TRBV1-TRBV30 forward primers with a C-beta reverse primer. Each CDR3 protein gets one entry after TCRdb re-called the multiplex PCR reads with MiXCR. This table holds 100,000 to 150,000 distinct CDR3 sequences, 50% to 70% found once. It was from about 20-30 mg of unsorted bulk tissue that RNA and DNA were co-extracted. Patients carried chronic HBV infection without prior treatment. Overall study findings and caveats: Tumor tissue displayed a significantly greater top-250-clone fraction than blood (p = 0.039).

V gene TRBV7-7 combines with J gene TRBJ2-5; possibly TRBD1 for D (6 bases). The source material was liver tumor tissue from sampling region 1. Subset in this sample: tumor region T1, superior pole. The TCR was taken from a woman aged 55-75 years with primary liver carcinoma and hepatitis B virus infection. The CDR3 region is CASSLVRGSSETQYF. CDR3 DNA: TGTGCTAGCAGCTTAGTTAGGGGGAGCTCTGAGACCCAGTACTTC.